One and the same sample provided the 14 T cell receptor beta chains below, sequenced in a study of control samples from healthy donors and cancer patients. This table comes from immunoSEQ multiplex PCR, and its TCRdb copy is limited to in-frame clones, with some not included. This table has 60,000 to 75,000 clones, approximately 89% appearing once. Specimen: PBMCs. These receptors all stem from a man aged 60 to 75 with colorectal cancer.

The V gene is TRBV9, the J gene TRBJ2-7; 8 bases line up with TRBD2. This CDR3 spans 16 amino acids. Germline assignment: CDR1 SGDLS and CDR2 YYNGEE. Trimming cost V 4 bases and J 4 bases; bases outside gene matches: 13. CDR3 loop: CASSPGGARQGYEQYF. The CDR3 nucleotides read TGTGCCAGCAGCCCCGGGGGGGCCCGTCAGGGGTACGAGCAGTACTTC.

This clone was seen once. The chain combines TRBV5-6 with TRBJ2-6, with a tentative D call TRBD2 (6 bases). This CDR3 contains 18 residues. In germline, CDR1 is SGHDT, CDR2 YYEEEE. V lost 2 bases and J lost 2, with 17 bases in between. For the CDR3, the DNA is TGTGCCAGCAGCTTACGACTAGGAGAAATCCCTGGGGCCAACGTCCTGACTTTC. It specifies CASSLRLGEIPGANVLTF.

The rearrangement joins TRBV5-1 to TRBJ2-1; 9 bases are a match to TRBD2. The length of the CDR3 is 16 residues. V shed 0 bases, J shed 9 bases, and the junction held 10 bases outside the gene matches. Germline values: CDR1 SGHRS, CDR2 YFSETQ. The CDR3, as DNA: TGCGCCAGCAGCTTGGTGGCGGGGGGGCCGATGGGTGAGCAGTTCTTC. As protein: CASSLVAGGPMGEQFF.

This clone was counted once. The chain carries TRBV19 and TRBJ1-5; D not certain. Looked up from germline, CDR1 is LNHDA and CDR2 is SQIVND (reference sequence). Trimming left V 5 bases short and J 0 bases short, with 5 bases between. The CDR3 covers 13 residues. Here the CDR3 DNA reads TGTGCCAGTAGTGTCGATAGCAATCAGCCCCAGCATTTT. It codes for CASSVDSNQPQHF.

The chain carries TRBV27 and TRBJ1-5; D gene ambiguous. V lost 6 bases and J 0 bases, leaving 15 bases between the germline ends. Germline assignment: CDR1 MNHEY and CDR2 SMNVEV (reference sequence). This CDR3 is 16 amino acids long. The CDR3: CASRPGGVNSNQPQHF. Written as DNA, the CDR3 is TGTGCCAGCAGGCCCGGCGGGGTAAATAGCAATCAGCCCCAGCATTTT.

The CDR3 sequence: CASSSGGEQYF. DNA for the CDR3: TGTGCCAGCAGTAGCGGGGGGGAGCAGTACTTC. This chain joins TRBV6-5 and TRBJ2-7, with TRBD2 matching 9 bases. The length of the CDR3 is 11 residues. From germline, CDR1 is MNHEY and CDR2 SVGAGI. V dropped 5 bases and J dropped 7; count of bases not matched to a gene: 0.

The rearrangement joins TRBV10-3 to TRBJ1-6; D is uncertain. The V gene's germline CDR1 is ENHRY and CDR2 SYGVKD. Trimming removed 4 bases at V and 7 bases at J, with 8 bases between. The CDR3 is 13 amino acids. CDR3 bases: TGTGCCATCAGTGGTGTCGGAAATTCACCCCTCCACTTT. Translated, it gives CAISGVGNSPLHF.

This chain joins TRBV11-2 and TRBJ2-7; D is ambiguous. Germline CDR1 reads SGHAT; CDR2 reads FQNNGV. V lost 5 bases and J 0 bases, leaving 14 bases between the germline ends. The CDR3 length is 15 residues. CDR3 DNA: TGTGCCAGCAGCCCCCCCGACGTAAACTCCTACGAGCAGTACTTC. Residues: CASSPPDVNSYEQYF.

The V gene is TRBV27, the J gene TRBJ2-7; D may be TRBD1 (5 bases). Germline values: CDR1 MNHEY, CDR2 SMNVEV (reference sequence). The V end lost 3 bases, the J end lost 5 bases, and 8 bases lay between the germline ends. The CDR3 is 12 residues long. The CDR3 coding sequence is TGTGCCAGCAGTTTTCAGGGTAACGAGCAGTACTTC. Its protein is CASSFQGNEQYF.

The V and J genes are TRBV5-8 and TRBJ2-3; D not resolved. The CDR3 runs to 14 residues. Trimming pared 2 bases from V and 1 base from J, leaving 8 bases between. Germline CDR1 is SGHTS and CDR2 is YDEGEE. CDR3 region: CASSFPGGTDTQYF. DNA of the CDR3: TGTGCCAGCAGCTTCCCGGGCGGCACAGATACGCAGTATTTT.

The J gene is TRBJ1-2, the V gene TRBV10-2, with D maybe TRBD1 (5 bases). V shed 5 bases and J shed 8 bases, with 18 bases lying between them. The CDR3 extends over 14 amino acids. Germline-derived CDR1 and CDR2 are WSHSY and SAAADI. CDR3 in DNA: TGCGCCAGCAGTTTCCGGGGACGCCAAGGAGGCTACACCTTC. This sequence encodes CASSFRGRQGGYTF.

The CDR3: CASSDGAGGANVLTF. DNA of the CDR3: TGTGCCAGCAGTGATGGTGCTGGGGGGGCCAACGTCCTGACTTTC. This chain links TRBV2 with TRBJ2-6; no clear D gene. Germline V CDR1 and CDR2: SNHLY, FYNNEI. Trimming shortened V by 3 bases and J by 4 bases, and 10 bases separated the two germline ends. The CDR3 loop spans 15 amino acids.

A remark on this clone: Compared with germline, one end of the junction differs, possibly owing to a read error. The same CDR3 arises from other DNA sequences in this sample as well. V is TRBV5-1 and J is TRBJ2-3; 13 nucleotides align to TRBD2. Germline V gene sequence: CDR1 SGHRS, CDR2 YFSETQ. The CDR3 is 18 amino acids. This chain's CDR3 is CASSFGVTSGGTTDTQYF. CDR3 bases: TGCGCCAGTAGCTTTGGGGTGACTAGCGGGGGGACCACAGATACGCAGTATTTT.

The chain uses TRBV7-9 and TRBJ2-1, with D tentatively TRBD1 (5 bases). Germline V lookup: CDR1 SEHNR, CDR2 FQNEAQ (reference sequence). V shed 7 bases and J shed 0 bases, with 10 bases lying between them. The CDR3 covers 14 residues. The chain's CDR3 is CASKDTSSYNEQFF. The CDR3 DNA reads TGTGCCAGCAAGGACACGAGCTCCTACAATGAGCAGTTCTTC.